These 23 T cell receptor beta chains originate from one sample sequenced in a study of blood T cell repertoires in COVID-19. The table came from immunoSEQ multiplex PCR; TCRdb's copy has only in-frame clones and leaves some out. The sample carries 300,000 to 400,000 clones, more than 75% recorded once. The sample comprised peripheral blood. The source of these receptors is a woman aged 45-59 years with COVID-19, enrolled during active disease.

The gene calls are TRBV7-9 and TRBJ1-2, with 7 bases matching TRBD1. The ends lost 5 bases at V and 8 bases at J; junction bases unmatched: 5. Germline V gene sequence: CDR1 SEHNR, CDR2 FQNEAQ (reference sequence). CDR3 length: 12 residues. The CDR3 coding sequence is TGTGCCAGCAGCCGTGACAGGGACGGCTACACCTTC. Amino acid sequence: CASSRDRDGYTF.

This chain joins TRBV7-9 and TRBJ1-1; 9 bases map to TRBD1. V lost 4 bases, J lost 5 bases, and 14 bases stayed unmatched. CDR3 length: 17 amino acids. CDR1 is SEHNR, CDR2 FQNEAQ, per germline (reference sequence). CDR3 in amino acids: CASSYWGQGRGVTEAFF. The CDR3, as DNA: TGTGCCAGCAGCTACTGGGGACAGGGTAGGGGTGTGACTGAAGCTTTCTTT.

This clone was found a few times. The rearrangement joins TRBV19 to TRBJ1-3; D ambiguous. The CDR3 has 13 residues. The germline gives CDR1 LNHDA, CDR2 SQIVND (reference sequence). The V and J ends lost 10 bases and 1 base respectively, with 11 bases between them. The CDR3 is CAIREYSGNTIYF. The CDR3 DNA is TGTGCCATACGGGAGTATTCTGGAAACACCATATATTTT.

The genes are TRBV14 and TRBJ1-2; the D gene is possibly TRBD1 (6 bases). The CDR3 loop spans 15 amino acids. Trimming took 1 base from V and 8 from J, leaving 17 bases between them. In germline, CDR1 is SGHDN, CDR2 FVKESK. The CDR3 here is CASSQASGVDRGYTF. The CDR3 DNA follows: TGTGCCAGCAGCCAAGCCTCAGGGGTGGATCGGGGCTACACCTTC.

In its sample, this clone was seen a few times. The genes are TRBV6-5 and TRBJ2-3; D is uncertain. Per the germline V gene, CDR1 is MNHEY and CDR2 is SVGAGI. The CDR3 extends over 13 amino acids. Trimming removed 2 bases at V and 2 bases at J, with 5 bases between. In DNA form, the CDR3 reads TGTGCCAGCAGTTACACAGACACAGATACGCAGTATTTT. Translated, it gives CASSYTDTDTQYF.

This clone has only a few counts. CDR3 region: CASRRGPHSSYEQYF. CDR3 in DNA: TGCGCCAGCAGGAGGGGGCCCCATTCCTCCTACGAGCAGTACTTC. V usage is TRBV4-1 and J usage is TRBJ2-7; 7 bases line up with TRBD1. This CDR3 comprises 15 residues. Germline lookup yields CDR1 MGHRA and CDR2 YSYEKL. V shed 6 bases and J 0 bases; nucleotides not matched to a gene: 8.

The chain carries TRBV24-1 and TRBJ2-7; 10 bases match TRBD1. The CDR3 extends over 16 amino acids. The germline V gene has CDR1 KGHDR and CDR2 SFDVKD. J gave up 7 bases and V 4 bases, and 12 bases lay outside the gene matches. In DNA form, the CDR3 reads TGTGCCACCAGTGACCCAGACAGGGGGCGCGTGGGTGAGCAGTACTTC. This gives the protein CATSDPDRGRVGEQYF.

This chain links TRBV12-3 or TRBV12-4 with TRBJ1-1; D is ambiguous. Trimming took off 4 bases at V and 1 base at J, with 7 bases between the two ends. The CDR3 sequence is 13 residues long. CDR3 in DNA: TGTGCCAGCAGTTCCGGGAGGAACACTGAAGCTTTCTTT. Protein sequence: CASSSGRNTEAFF.

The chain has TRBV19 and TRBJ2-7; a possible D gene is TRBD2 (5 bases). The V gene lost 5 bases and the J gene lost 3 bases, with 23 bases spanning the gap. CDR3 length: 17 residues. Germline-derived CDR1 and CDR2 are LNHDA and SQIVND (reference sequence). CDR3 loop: CASSLNSGSSRRYEQYF. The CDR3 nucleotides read TGTGCCAGTAGTCTAAACTCGGGGTCTAGCAGGCGCTACGAGCAGTACTTC. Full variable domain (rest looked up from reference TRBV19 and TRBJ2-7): DGGITQSPKYLFRKEGQNVTLSCEQNLNHDAMYWYRQDPGQGLRLIYYSQIVNDFQKGDIAEGYSVSREKKESFPLTVTSAQKNPTAFYLCASSLNSGSSRRYEQYFGPGTRLTVT.

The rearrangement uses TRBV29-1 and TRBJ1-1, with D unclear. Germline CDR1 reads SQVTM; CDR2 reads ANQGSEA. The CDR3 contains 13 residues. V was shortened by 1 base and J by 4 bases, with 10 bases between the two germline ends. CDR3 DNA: TGCAGCGTTGAAGGTCGTCCCTCCACTGAAGCTTTCTTT. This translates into CSVEGRPSTEAFF. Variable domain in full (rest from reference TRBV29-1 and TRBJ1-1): SAVISQKPSRDICQRGTSLTIQCQVDSQVTMMFWYRQQPGQSLTLIATANQGSEATYESGFVIDKFPISRPNLTFSTLTVSNMSPEDSSIYLCSVEGRPSTEAFFGQGTRLTVV.

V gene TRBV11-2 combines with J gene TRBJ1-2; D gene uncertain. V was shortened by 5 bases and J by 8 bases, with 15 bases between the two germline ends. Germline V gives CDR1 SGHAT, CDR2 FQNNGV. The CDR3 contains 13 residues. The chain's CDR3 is CASSPRTAGGYTF. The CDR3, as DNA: TGTGCCAGCAGCCCAAGGACTGCCGGGGGCTACACCTTC.

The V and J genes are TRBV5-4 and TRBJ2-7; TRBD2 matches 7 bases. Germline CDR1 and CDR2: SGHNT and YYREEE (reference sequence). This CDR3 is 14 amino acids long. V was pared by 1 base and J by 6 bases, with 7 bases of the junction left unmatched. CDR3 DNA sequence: TGTGCCAGCAGCTTGAAGTCAGGGAGGGCCGAGCAGTACTTC. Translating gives CASSLKSGRAEQYF.

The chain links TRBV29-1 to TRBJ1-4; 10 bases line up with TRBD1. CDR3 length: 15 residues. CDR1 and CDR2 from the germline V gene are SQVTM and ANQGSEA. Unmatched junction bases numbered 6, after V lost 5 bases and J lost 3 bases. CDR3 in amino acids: CSVIGTGDSNEKLFF. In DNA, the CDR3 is TGCAGCGTTATTGGGACAGGGGATTCTAATGAAAAACTGTTTTTT.

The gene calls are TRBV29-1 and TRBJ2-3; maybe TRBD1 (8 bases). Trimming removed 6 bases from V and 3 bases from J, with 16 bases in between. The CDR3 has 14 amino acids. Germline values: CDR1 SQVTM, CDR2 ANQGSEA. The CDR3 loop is CSVLDRGGTDTQYF. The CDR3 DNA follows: TGCAGCGTATTAGACAGGGGAGGGACAGATACGCAGTATTTT.

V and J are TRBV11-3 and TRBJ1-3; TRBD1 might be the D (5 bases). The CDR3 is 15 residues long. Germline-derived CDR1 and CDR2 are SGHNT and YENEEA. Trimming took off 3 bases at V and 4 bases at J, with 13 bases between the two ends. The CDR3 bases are TGTGCCAGCAGCTTCAGACAAGGGGTCGGAAACACCATATATTTT. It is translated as CASSFRQGVGNTIYF.

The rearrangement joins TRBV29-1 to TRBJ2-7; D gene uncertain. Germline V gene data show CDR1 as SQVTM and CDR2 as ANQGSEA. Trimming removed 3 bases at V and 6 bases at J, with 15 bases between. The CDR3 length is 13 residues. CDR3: CSVDRGFSGEQYF. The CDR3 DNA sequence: TGCAGCGTTGATCGAGGTTTTTCCGGCGAGCAGTACTTC.

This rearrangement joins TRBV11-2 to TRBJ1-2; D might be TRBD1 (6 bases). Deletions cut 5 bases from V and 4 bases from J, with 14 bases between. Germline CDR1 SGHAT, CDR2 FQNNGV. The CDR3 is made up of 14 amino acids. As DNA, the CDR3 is TGTGCCAGCAGCCCATCGGCAGGGGTCTATGGCTACACCTTC. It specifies CASSPSAGVYGYTF.

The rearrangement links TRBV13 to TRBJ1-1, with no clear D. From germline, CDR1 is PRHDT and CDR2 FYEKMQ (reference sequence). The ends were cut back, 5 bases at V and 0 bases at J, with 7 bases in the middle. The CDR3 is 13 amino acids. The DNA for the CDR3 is TGTGCCAGCAGCCCCAGGATGAACACTGAAGCTTTCTTT. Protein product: CASSPRMNTEAFF.

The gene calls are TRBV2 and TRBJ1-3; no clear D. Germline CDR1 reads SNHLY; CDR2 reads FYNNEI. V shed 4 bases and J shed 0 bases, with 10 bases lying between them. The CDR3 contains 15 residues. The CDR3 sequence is CASSVNFGSGNTIYF. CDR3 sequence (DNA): TGTGCCAGCAGTGTAAATTTCGGCTCTGGAAACACCATATATTTT.

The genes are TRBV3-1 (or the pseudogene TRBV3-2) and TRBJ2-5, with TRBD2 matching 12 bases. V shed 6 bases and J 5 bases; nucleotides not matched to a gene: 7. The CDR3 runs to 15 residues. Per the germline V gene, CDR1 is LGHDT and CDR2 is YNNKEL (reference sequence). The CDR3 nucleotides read TGTGCCAGCAGTTGGCTAGCGGGAGGGCTGGAGACCCAGTACTTC. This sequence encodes CASSWLAGGLETQYF.

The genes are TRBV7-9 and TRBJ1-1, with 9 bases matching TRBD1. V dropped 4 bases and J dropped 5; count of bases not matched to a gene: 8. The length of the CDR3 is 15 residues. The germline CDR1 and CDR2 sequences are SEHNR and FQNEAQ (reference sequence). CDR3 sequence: CASSSHRGLSTEAFF. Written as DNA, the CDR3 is TGTGCCAGCAGCTCTCACAGGGGGCTAAGTACTGAAGCTTTCTTT. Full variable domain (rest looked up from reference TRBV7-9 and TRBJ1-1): DTGVSQNPRHKITKRGQNVTFRCDPISEHNRLYWYRQTLGQGPEFLTYFQNEAQLEKSRLLSDRFSAERPKGSFSTLEIQRTEQGDSAMYLCASSSHRGLSTEAFFGQGTRLTVV.

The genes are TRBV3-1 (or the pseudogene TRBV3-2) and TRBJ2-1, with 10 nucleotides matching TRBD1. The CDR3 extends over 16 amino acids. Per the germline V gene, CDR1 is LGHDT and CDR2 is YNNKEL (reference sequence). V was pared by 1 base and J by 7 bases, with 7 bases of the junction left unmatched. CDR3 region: CASSQVGDRGGNEQFF. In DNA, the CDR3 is TGTGCCAGCAGCCAAGTTGGGGACAGGGGCGGGAATGAGCAGTTCTTC.

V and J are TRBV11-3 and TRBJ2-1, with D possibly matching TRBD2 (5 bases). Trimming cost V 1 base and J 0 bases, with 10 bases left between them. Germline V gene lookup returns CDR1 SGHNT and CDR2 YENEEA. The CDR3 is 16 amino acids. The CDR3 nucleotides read TGTGCCAGCAGCTTAGTTACGGGATACTCCTACAATGAGCAGTTCTTC. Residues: CASSLVTGYSYNEQFF.